The 32 T cell receptor beta chains presented below share a single source sample, sequenced in a study of cytomegalovirus exposure and HLA in healthy donors. Only in-frame clones appear in the TCRdb table, and some are missing; sequencing was by immunoSEQ multiplex PCR. The data show fewer than 250,000 clones, more than 75% seen once. The material sequenced was PBMCs. These receptors came from a man between 18 and 29 years old in good health and CMV-seronegative.

This sequence joins TRBV7-2 and TRBJ2-3; 8 bases are shared with TRBD1. The V segment lost 3 bases and the J segment 1 base; nucleotides outside the gene matches: 3. Germline V CDR1 and CDR2: SGHTA, FQGNSA. The CDR3 is made up of 15 amino acids. CDR3 in amino acids: CASSLQGAGTDTQYF. CDR3 bases: TGTGCCAGCAGCTTGCAGGGGGCGGGCACAGATACGCAGTATTTT.

V usage is TRBV28 and J usage is TRBJ2-4; D may be TRBD1 (5 bases). The V end was cut by 3 bases, the J end by 9 bases, with 12 bases between. The length of the CDR3 is 13 residues. In germline, CDR1 is MDHEN, CDR2 SYDVKM. CDR3 DNA sequence: TGTGCCAGCAGTTTGCGACAGACGGGCATTCAGTACTTC. This codes for CASSLRQTGIQYF.

This sequence joins TRBV5-4 and TRBJ1-2, with D maybe TRBD1 (5 bases). Between the trimmed V and J ends, which lost 0 bases and 0 bases, there was a span of 6 bases. The CDR3 is 14 amino acids. Per germline, CDR1 SGHNT and CDR2 YYREEE (reference sequence). The CDR3 DNA sequence: TGTGCCAGCAGCTTGGCGACAGCTAACTATGGCTACACCTTC. Translated, it gives CASSLATANYGYTF.

The rearrangement joins TRBV7-2 to TRBJ2-3, with D possibly being TRBD2 (6 bases). The V gene lost 4 bases and the J gene lost 10 bases, with 24 bases spanning the gap. Germline V gene data show CDR1 as SGHTA and CDR2 as FQGNSA. The CDR3 runs to 16 residues. CDR3 nucleotide sequence: TGTGCCAGCAGCTATAAGAGCGGGCCCACCCCCCAATCGCAGTATTTT. This encodes CASSYKSGPTPQSQYF.

This chain links TRBV10-2 with TRBJ1-4, with D unclear. Germline CDR1 WSHSY, CDR2 SAAADI. V was cut by 7 bases and J by 8 bases, with 17 bases left in between. This CDR3 spans 14 amino acids. CDR3 sequence (DNA): TGCGCCAGCAAGAGCGCAGTACTTGGGGAAAAACTGTTTTTT. This sequence encodes CASKSAVLGEKLFF.

The genes are TRBV6-1 and TRBJ1-3; 9 bases map to TRBD1. Germline V lookup: CDR1 MNHNS, CDR2 SASEGT. The CDR3 sequence is 16 residues long. Trimming took 4 bases from V and 4 from J; bases not matched to a gene: 8. CDR3 protein: CASSVAGQGTGNTIYF. DNA of the CDR3: TGTGCCAGCAGTGTTGCGGGACAGGGAACCGGAAACACCATATATTTT.

The gene calls are TRBV9 and TRBJ1-6; D remains unclear. Germline assignment: CDR1 SGDLS and CDR2 YYNGEE. This CDR3 comprises 18 residues. Trimming removed 1 base from V and 6 bases from J, with 20 bases in between. CDR3 amino acids: CASSVSSGRHQANSPLHF. For the CDR3, the DNA is TGTGCCAGCAGCGTATCCTCCGGTCGACACCAAGCTAATTCACCCCTCCACTTT.

The chain uses TRBV11-2 and TRBJ1-6; D remains ambiguous. The CDR3 has 13 residues. Trimming took 5 bases from V and 9 from J, leaving 11 bases between them. Germline values: CDR1 SGHAT, CDR2 FQNNGV. As DNA, the CDR3 is TGTGCCAGCAGCCATGAGCCGGGTTCACCCCTCCACTTT. This encodes CASSHEPGSPLHF.

The chain is built from TRBV2 and TRBJ2-3; D is unresolved. The germline V gene encodes CDR1 SNHLY and CDR2 FYNNEI. Trimming took off 7 bases at V and 2 bases at J, with 19 bases between the two ends. CDR3 length: 16 amino acids. This chain's CDR3 is CASIRTAAVPTDTQYF. In nucleotides, the CDR3 is TGTGCCAGCATCCGAACGGCGGCGGTTCCCACAGATACGCAGTATTTT.

V usage is TRBV5-4 and J usage is TRBJ1-5, with D maybe TRBD1 (5 bases). The V and J ends lost 0 bases and 5 bases respectively, with 9 bases between them. Germline V gene sequence: CDR1 SGHNT, CDR2 YYREEE (reference sequence). CDR3 length: 14 amino acids. Here the CDR3 reads CASSLDRSDQPQHF. For the CDR3, the DNA is TGTGCCAGCAGCTTGGACAGGTCCGATCAGCCCCAGCATTTT.

The chain links TRBV7-9 to TRBJ2-5; D is unresolved. The CDR3 totals 11 residues. From germline, CDR1 is SEHNR and CDR2 FQNEAQ (reference sequence). Deletions cut 7 bases from V and 4 bases from J, with 7 bases between. CDR3 nucleotides: TGTGCCAGCACCCCAGTAGAGACCCAGTACTTC. Translation gives CASTPVETQYF.

The chain is built from TRBV4-1 and TRBJ1-2, with D possibly matching TRBD1 (5 bases). The CDR3 totals 15 residues. Trimming removed 2 bases at V and 4 bases at J, with 14 bases between. Germline assignment: CDR1 MGHRA and CDR2 YSYEKL. CDR3 sequence (DNA): TGCGCCAGCAGCCAAAACAGGTTTAACCCCTATGGCTACACCTTC. It yields the protein CASSQNRFNPYGYTF.

The chain uses TRBV7-2 and TRBJ2-7, with no clear D. This CDR3 is 13 amino acids long. The V gene lost 4 bases and the J gene lost 2 bases, with 9 bases spanning the gap. Germline-derived CDR1 and CDR2 are SGHTA and FQGNSA. This CDR3 reads CASSSPGPYEQYF. CDR3 bases: TGTGCCAGCAGCTCCCCGGGTCCCTACGAGCAGTACTTC.

The chain employs TRBV5-4 and TRBJ2-1; a possible D gene is TRBD2 (6 bases). This CDR3 has 12 residues. The V gene's germline CDR1 is SGHNT and CDR2 YYREEE (reference sequence). V gave up 7 bases and J gave up 4 bases, with 9 bases separating them. The CDR3 DNA follows: TGTGCCAGCCGGGGACTTTACAATGAGCAGTTCTTC. Residues: CASRGLYNEQFF.

The chain couples TRBV7-8 to TRBJ2-6, with TRBD2 as a possible D gene (5 bases). Trimming shortened V by 5 bases and J by 2 bases, and 13 bases separated the two germline ends. The CDR3 contains 16 residues. In germline, CDR1 is SGHVS, CDR2 FQNEAQ. This chain's CDR3 is CASSTTIGAGANVLTF. CDR3 in DNA: TGTGCCAGCAGCACAACAATCGGGGCTGGGGCCAACGTCCTGACTTTC.

The J gene is TRBJ2-5, the V gene TRBV2; 7 bases align to TRBD2. The V segment lost 2 bases and the J segment 5 bases; nucleotides outside the gene matches: 5. The germline CDR1 and CDR2 sequences are SNHLY and FYNNEI. This CDR3 region has 14 residues. The CDR3 bases are TGTGCCAGCAGTGAATTCGGGGAGGGGGAGACCCAGTACTTC. Encoded protein: CASSEFGEGETQYF.

This clone was seen just once. J is TRBJ1-5 and V is TRBV27; maybe TRBD1 (5 bases). Trimming took off 2 bases at V and 3 bases at J, with 14 bases between the two ends. CDR3 length: 16 amino acids. Germline CDR1 reads MNHEY; CDR2 reads SMNVEV (reference sequence). The CDR3 sequence is CASSLGGDGSNQPQHF. In DNA, the CDR3 is TGTGCCAGCAGTTTAGGAGGGGACGGGTCCAATCAGCCCCAGCATTTT.

The V gene is TRBV7-2, the J gene TRBJ2-7; 7 bases fit TRBD2. The CDR3 spans 16 residues. The V and J ends lost 3 bases and 3 bases, in that order; junction bases with no gene match: 11. CDR1 and CDR2 (germline): SGHTA, FQGNSA. Here the CDR3 DNA reads TGTGCCAGCAGCTTTAGTTGGGGCGCGGGAGACTACGAGCAGTACTTC. Translation gives CASSFSWGAGDYEQYF.

The rearrangement uses TRBV2 and TRBJ1-3; unclear D gene. The germline V and J ends were trimmed by 5 bases and 0 bases, with 14 bases remaining between them. Germline V CDR1 and CDR2: SNHLY, FYNNEI. CDR3 length equals 16 residues. The DNA of the CDR3 is TGTGCCAGCAGTTCGACTACTGCCAGCTCTGGAAACACCATATATTTT. Residues: CASSSTTASSGNTIYF.

J is TRBJ1-6 and V is TRBV7-2; 7 nucleotides line up with TRBD1. The CDR3 length is 15 residues. Per the germline V gene, CDR1 is SGHTA and CDR2 is FQGNSA. The junction had 3 bases not matched to a gene; V was cut back by 0 bases and J by 7 bases. This chain's CDR3 is CASSLAQTGNSPLHF. CDR3 DNA sequence: TGTGCCAGCAGCTTAGCGCAGACAGGGAATTCACCCCTCCACTTT.

The chain joins TRBV28 to TRBJ2-7; a weak D match, TRBD2 (6 bases). V was pared by 5 bases and J by 3 bases, with 11 bases between. Germline V lookup: CDR1 MDHEN, CDR2 SYDVKM. This CDR3 region has 13 residues. CDR3 residues: CASSPRDVYEQYF. CDR3 sequence (DNA): TGTGCCAGCAGTCCGCGGGACGTCTACGAGCAGTACTTC.

This clone was observed once. The chain joins TRBV2 to TRBJ2-2; D possibly corresponds to TRBD2 (5 bases). Per germline, CDR1 SNHLY and CDR2 FYNNEI. V dropped 3 bases and J dropped 7 bases, with 24 bases sitting between them. The CDR3 runs to 18 residues. CDR3 region: CASSDPPLSGSLDGELFF. The CDR3, as DNA: TGTGCCAGCAGTGACCCCCCCTTGAGCGGATCCCTGGACGGGGAGCTGTTTTTT.

The chain employs TRBV19 and TRBJ2-7, with 11 bases lining up with TRBD2. Germline V lookup: CDR1 LNHDA, CDR2 SQIVND (reference sequence). Trimming removed 7 bases from V and 2 bases from J; junction bases left unmatched: 7. The CDR3 runs to 15 residues. Here the CDR3 DNA reads TGTGCCAGTACCGACGGGACTAGCGGACCCTACGAGCAGTACTTC. It yields the protein CASTDGTSGPYEQYF.

This chain links TRBV7-4 with TRBJ1-2; D remains unclear. Deletions cut 1 base from V and 1 base from J, with 16 bases between. CDR1 SGHVT and CDR2 SQSDAQ come from the germline V gene. The CDR3 runs 17 residues. The CDR3 DNA sequence: TGTGCCAGCAGCTTAGTTACCCCTCGGGGTTATAACTATGGCTACACCTTC. Encoded protein: CASSLVTPRGYNYGYTF.

Of note for this clone: This sample also contains other DNA sequences that code for the same CDR3. The chain is built from TRBV6-1 and TRBJ2-4; 10 nucleotides align to TRBD2. Germline assignment: CDR1 MNHNS and CDR2 SASEGT. This CDR3 has 15 amino acids. The CDR3 region has the DNA TGTGCGAGCGGGGGGGGGCTTCTAGCCAAAAACATTCAGTACTTC. The encoded protein is CASGGGLLAKNIQYF.

This chain connects TRBV7-9 to TRBJ2-7; 7 bases agree with TRBD2. The CDR3 runs 14 residues. Germline values: CDR1 SEHNR, CDR2 FQNEAQ (reference sequence). The V gene end was trimmed by 1 base and the J gene end by 4 bases; junction bases not matched to a gene: 4. CDR3 loop: CASSLGLAVYEQYF. DNA of the CDR3: TGTGCCAGCAGCTTAGGCCTAGCGGTGTACGAGCAGTACTTC. Variable domain in full (rest from reference TRBV7-9 and TRBJ2-7): DTGVSQNPRHKITKRGQNVTFRCDPISEHNRLYWYRQTLGQGPEFLTYFQNEAQLEKSRLLSDRFSAERPKGSFSTLEIQRTEQGDSAMYLCASSLGLAVYEQYFGPGTRLTVT.

The rearrangement links TRBV10-3 to TRBJ1-3; D is unclear. CDR3 length: 13 residues. Germline CDR1 and CDR2: ENHRY and SYGVKD. V was cut by 6 bases and J by 4 bases, with 10 bases left in between. The CDR3 DNA is TGTGCCATCAGCCTTTCTGGCGGAAACACCATATATTTT. This translates into CAISLSGGNTIYF.

V is TRBV7-2 and J is TRBJ2-3, with 9 bases that match TRBD2. The ends lost 2 bases at V and 2 bases at J; junction bases unmatched: 2. The germline CDR1 and CDR2 sequences are SGHTA and FQGNSA. CDR3 size: 15 residues. In DNA form, the CDR3 reads TGTGCCAGCAGCTTAAGCGGGGGGTTCACAGATACGCAGTATTTT. It encodes CASSLSGGFTDTQYF.

V usage is TRBV7-2 and J usage is TRBJ2-7, with D possibly being TRBD2 (6 bases). The CDR3 has 15 amino acids. Trimming shortened V by 5 bases and J by 6 bases, and 20 bases separated the two germline ends. The germline V gene encodes CDR1 SGHTA and CDR2 FQGNSA. CDR3 region: CASSLWDLKEGEQYF. The DNA for the CDR3 is TGTGCCAGCAGCCTCTGGGACCTCAAGGAGGGCGAGCAGTACTTC.

This clone was recorded a few times. The V and J genes are TRBV7-2 and TRBJ2-7; 10 bases map to TRBD1. V was pared by 8 bases and J by 1 base, with 2 bases of the junction left unmatched. Germline values: CDR1 SGHTA, CDR2 FQGNSA. The CDR3 runs to 13 residues. DNA of the CDR3: TGTGCCAGCGGGGGACAGGGGTCCTACGAGCAGTACTTC. Residues: CASGGQGSYEQYF.

The CDR3 protein is CASTDGTGNYEQYF. The CDR3 coding sequence is TGTGCCAGCACCGACGGGACAGGGAATTACGAGCAGTACTTC. The J gene is TRBJ2-7, the V gene TRBV27, with 9 bases fitting TRBD1. The CDR3 has 14 residues. Looked up from germline, CDR1 is MNHEY and CDR2 is SMNVEV (reference sequence). Trimming took 7 bases from V and 4 from J; bases not matched to a gene: 8.

This chain links TRBV5-6 with TRBJ2-1; D remains unclear. This CDR3 has 13 residues. Germline V CDR1 and CDR2: SGHDT, YYEEEE. The germline V and J ends were trimmed by 3 bases and 7 bases, with 11 bases remaining between them. CDR3 protein: CASSSRIVNEQFF. CDR3 bases: TGTGCCAGCAGCTCGAGGATAGTGAATGAGCAGTTCTTC.